A single sample is the source of the 10 T cell receptor beta chains below, sequenced in a study of T cell responses to AZD1222 COVID-19 vaccine. Profiled with immunoSEQ multiplex PCR; TCRdb holds only in-frame clones, not every one. The profile shows some 150,000 clones, 85% to 95% of them singletons. This specimen consisted of peripheral blood, obtained on day 0 of MenACWY control vaccination. The receptors derive from an adult in good health.

This clone was recorded a few times. The gene calls are TRBV4-1 and TRBJ1-5; 8 positions match TRBD1. CDR3 length: 18 amino acids. V dropped 4 bases and J dropped 6; count of bases not matched to a gene: 17. CDR1 and CDR2 (germline): MGHRA, YSYEKL. The CDR3 bases are TGCGCCAGCAGCCGAGCGGGGCAGGGGGCGCGGGCGGCTCAGCCCCAGCATTTT. Amino acids: CASSRAGQGARAAQPQHF.

This chain links TRBV28 with TRBJ1-5; D may be TRBD1 (6 bases). The CDR3 totals 14 residues. Germline V gene data show CDR1 as MDHEN and CDR2 as SYDVKM. Between the trimmed V and J ends, which lost 6 bases and 6 bases, there was a span of 15 bases. In DNA, the CDR3 is TGTGCCAGCAGCCCCCGCGGGGGCCCTCAGCCCCAGCATTTT. Its protein is CASSPRGGPQPQHF.

The chain employs TRBV4-1 and TRBJ2-4; D gene uncertain. Germline CDR1 reads MGHRA; CDR2 reads YSYEKL. V gave up 3 bases and J gave up 8 bases, with 11 bases separating them. CDR3 length equals 13 residues. CDR3 residues: CASSQGKRDIQYF. In DNA form, the CDR3 reads TGCGCCAGCAGCCAGGGCAAAAGGGACATTCAGTACTTC.

V and J are TRBV15 and TRBJ2-5; the D call may be TRBD1 or TRBD2 (5 bases each). Trimming stripped 0 bases from V and 3 bases from J, with 11 bases between. The CDR3 totals 15 residues. The germline CDR1 and CDR2 sequences are LNHNV and YYDKDF (reference sequence). The CDR3 spells CATSRDPGAEETQYF. CDR3 DNA sequence: TGTGCCACCAGCAGAGACCCCGGGGCCGAAGAGACCCAGTACTTC.

The gene calls are TRBV6-5 and TRBJ2-1; a weak D match, TRBD2 (6 bases). From germline, CDR1 is MNHEY and CDR2 SVGAGI. Trimming pared 5 bases from V and 7 bases from J, leaving 18 bases between. The CDR3 loop spans 15 amino acids. The CDR3 nucleotides are TGTGCCAGCAGTCGTTGGGACTCCGAGGGGAATGAGCAGTTCTTC. This sequence encodes CASSRWDSEGNEQFF.

This sequence joins TRBV25-1 and TRBJ1-1, with no clear D. V was trimmed by 0 bases and J by 9 bases, leaving 8 bases between them. The CDR3 totals 12 residues. Germline lookup yields CDR1 MGHDK and CDR2 SYGVNS. The CDR3 DNA reads TGTGCCAGCAGTGAATATGACGGAAAAGCTTTCTTT. Translated: CASSEYDGKAFF.

The V gene is TRBV5-4, the J gene TRBJ2-2; 7 bases fit TRBD1. Germline V gene data show CDR1 as SGHNT and CDR2 as YYREEE (reference sequence). The V gene end was trimmed by 1 base and the J gene end by 5 bases; junction bases not matched to a gene: 11. The CDR3 sequence is 17 residues long. CDR3 residues: CASSLFDRGRRTGELFF. Here the CDR3 DNA reads TGTGCCAGCAGCTTGTTTGATAGGGGGCGGAGGACCGGGGAGCTGTTTTTT.

This chain uses TRBV7-9 with TRBJ2-4; D possibly uses TRBD1 or TRBD2 (6 bases each). CDR3 length: 13 amino acids. Trimming took 0 bases from V and 11 from J, leaving 11 bases between them. CDR1 and CDR2 from the germline V gene are SEHNR and FQNEAQ (reference sequence). The CDR3 nucleotides are TGTGCCAGCAGCTTAGCGGGGGGCGCGGTTCAGTACTTC. Translating it yields CASSLAGGAVQYF.

The CDR3 DNA reads TGCGCCAGCACCGAGGGGGACAGGGAGGACAATGAGCAGTTCTTC. Translation: CASTEGDREDNEQFF. The chain couples TRBV5-1 to TRBJ2-1; 9 bases fit TRBD1. The CDR3 sequence is 15 residues long. Germline CDR1 is SGHRS and CDR2 is YFSETQ. The V segment lost 6 bases and the J segment 5 bases; nucleotides outside the gene matches: 9.

This sequence joins TRBV7-9 and TRBJ2-3; 7 bases fit TRBD1. Germline loops: CDR1 SEHNR, CDR2 FQNEAQ (reference sequence). The CDR3 has 14 amino acids. With V trimmed by 3 bases and J by 4 bases, 4 bases remained unmatched. DNA for the CDR3: TGTGCCAGCAGCTTTCTCGACAGGGCAGATACGCAGTATTTT. Translating it yields CASSFLDRADTQYF.